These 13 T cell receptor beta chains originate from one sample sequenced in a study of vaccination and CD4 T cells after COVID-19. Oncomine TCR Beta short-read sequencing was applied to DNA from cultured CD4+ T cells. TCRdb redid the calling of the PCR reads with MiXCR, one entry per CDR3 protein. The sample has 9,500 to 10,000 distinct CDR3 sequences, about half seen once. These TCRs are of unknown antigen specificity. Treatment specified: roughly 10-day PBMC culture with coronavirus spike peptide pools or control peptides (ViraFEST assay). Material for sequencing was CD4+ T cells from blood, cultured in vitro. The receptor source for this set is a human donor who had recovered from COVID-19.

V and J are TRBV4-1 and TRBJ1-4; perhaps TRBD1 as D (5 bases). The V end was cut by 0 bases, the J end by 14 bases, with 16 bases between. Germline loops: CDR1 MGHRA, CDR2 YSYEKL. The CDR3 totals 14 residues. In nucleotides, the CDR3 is TGCGCCAGCAGCCAAGAGCGGCGAGGGGCAATTCTGTTTTTT. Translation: CASSQERRGAILFF.

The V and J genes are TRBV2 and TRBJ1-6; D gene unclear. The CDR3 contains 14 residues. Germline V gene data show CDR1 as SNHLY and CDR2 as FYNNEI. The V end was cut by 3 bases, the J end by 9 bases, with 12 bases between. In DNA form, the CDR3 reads TGTGCCAGCAGTGAGGCTCGAACCCGTTCACCCCTCCACTTT. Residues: CASSEARTRSPLHF. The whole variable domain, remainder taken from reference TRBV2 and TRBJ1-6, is EPEVTQTPSHQVTQMGQEVILRCVPISNHLYFYWYRQILGQKVEFLVSFYNNEISEKSEIFDDQFSVERPDGSNFTLKIRSTKLEDSAMYFCASSEARTRSPLHFGNGTRLTVT.

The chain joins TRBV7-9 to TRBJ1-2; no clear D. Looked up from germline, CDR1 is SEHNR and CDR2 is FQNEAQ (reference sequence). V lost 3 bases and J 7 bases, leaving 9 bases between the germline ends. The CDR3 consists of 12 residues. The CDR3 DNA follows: TGTGCCAGCAGCTTGGAGACGGGTGGCTACACCTTC. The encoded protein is CASSLETGGYTF.

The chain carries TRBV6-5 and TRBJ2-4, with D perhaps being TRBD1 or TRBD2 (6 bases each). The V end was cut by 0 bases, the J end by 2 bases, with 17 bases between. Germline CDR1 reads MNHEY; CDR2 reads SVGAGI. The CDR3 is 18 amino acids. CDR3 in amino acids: CASSYSRGGLGTKNIQYF. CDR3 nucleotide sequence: TGTGCCAGCAGTTACTCGCGAGGGGGGCTGGGTACCAAAAACATTCAGTACTTC.

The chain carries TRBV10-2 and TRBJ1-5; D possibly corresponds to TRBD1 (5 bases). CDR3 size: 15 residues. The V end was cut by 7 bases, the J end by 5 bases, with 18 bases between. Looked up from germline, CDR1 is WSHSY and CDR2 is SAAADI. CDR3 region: CASTDGRRGYQPQHF. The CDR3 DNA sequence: TGCGCCAGCACAGACGGCAGGCGGGGGTATCAGCCCCAGCATTTT.

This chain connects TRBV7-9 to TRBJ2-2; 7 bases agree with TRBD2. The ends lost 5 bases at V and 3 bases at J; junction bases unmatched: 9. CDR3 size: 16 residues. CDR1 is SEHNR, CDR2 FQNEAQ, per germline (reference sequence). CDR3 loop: CASSPWEGRHTGELFF. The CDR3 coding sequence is TGTGCCAGCAGCCCCTGGGAGGGTCGCCACACCGGGGAGCTGTTTTTT. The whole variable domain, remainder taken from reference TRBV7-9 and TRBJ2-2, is DTGVSQNPRHKITKRGQNVTFRCDPISEHNRLYWYRQTLGQGPEFLTYFQNEAQLEKSRLLSDRFSAERPKGSFSTLEIQRTEQGDSAMYLCASSPWEGRHTGELFFGEGSRLTVL.

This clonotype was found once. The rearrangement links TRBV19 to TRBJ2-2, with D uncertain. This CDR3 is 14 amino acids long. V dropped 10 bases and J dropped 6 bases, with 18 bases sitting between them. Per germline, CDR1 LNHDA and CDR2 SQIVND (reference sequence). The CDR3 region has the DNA TGTGCCACCAACCCTACCGACATTGCCGGGGAGCTGTTTTTT. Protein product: CATNPTDIAGELFF. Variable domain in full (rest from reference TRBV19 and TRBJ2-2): DGGITQSPKYLFRKEGQNVTLSCEQNLNHDAMYWYRQDPGQGLRLIYYSQIVNDFQKGDIAEGYSVSREKKESFPLTVTSAQKNPTAFYLCATNPTDIAGELFFGEGSRLTVL.

The CDR3 reads CASSPRGRDRVYGYTF. The DNA for the CDR3 is TGTGCCAGCAGTCCCCGGGGAAGGGACAGAGTCTATGGCTACACCTTC. V usage is TRBV6-1 and J usage is TRBJ1-2, with 7 bases that match TRBD1. CDR3 length: 16 amino acids. V trimming: 5 bases; J trimming: 4 bases; junction bases outside the gene matches: 13. Germline V gene data show CDR1 as MNHNS and CDR2 as SASEGT.

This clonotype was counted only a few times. Here the CDR3 DNA reads TGTGCCAGTAGTATCGAGGCAGGTTTTGATTCACCCCTCCACTTT. It translates to CASSIEAGFDSPLHF. The rearrangement joins TRBV19 to TRBJ1-6; the D is unclear. Germline V gene data show CDR1 as LNHDA and CDR2 as SQIVND (reference sequence). This CDR3 is 15 amino acids long. Trimming cost V 3 bases and J 8 bases, with 14 bases left between them.

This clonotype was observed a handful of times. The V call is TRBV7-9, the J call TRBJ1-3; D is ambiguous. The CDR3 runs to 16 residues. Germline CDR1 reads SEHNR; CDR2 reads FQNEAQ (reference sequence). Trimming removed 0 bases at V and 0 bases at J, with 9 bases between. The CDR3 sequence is CASSLALGISGNTIYF. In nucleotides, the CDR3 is TGTGCCAGCAGCTTAGCGCTAGGGATCTCTGGAAACACCATATATTTT.

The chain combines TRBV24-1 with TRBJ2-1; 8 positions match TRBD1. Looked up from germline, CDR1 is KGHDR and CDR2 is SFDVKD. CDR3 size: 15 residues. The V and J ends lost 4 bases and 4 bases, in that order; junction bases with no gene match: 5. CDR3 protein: CATSETRQGYNEQFF. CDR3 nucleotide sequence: TGTGCCACCAGTGAAACTAGACAGGGGTACAATGAGCAGTTCTTC.

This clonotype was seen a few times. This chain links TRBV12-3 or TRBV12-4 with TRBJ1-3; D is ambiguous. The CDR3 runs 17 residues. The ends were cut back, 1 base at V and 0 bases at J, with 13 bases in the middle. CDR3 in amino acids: CASSLGPRPSSGNTIYF. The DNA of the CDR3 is TGTGCCAGCAGTTTAGGGCCCCGACCCAGCTCTGGAAACACCATATATTTT.

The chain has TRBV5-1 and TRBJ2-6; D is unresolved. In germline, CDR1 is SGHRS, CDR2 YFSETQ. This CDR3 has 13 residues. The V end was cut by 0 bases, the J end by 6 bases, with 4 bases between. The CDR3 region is CASSLAEANVLTF. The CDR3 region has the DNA TGCGCCAGCAGCTTGGCGGAGGCCAACGTCCTGACTTTC.